Listed below are T cell receptor beta chains from one sample, sequenced in a study of blood T cell repertoires in COVID-19. Assay: immunoSEQ multiplex PCR; the TCRdb copy retains only in-frame clones and omits some. The sample contains about 260,000 clones, roughly 84% of which appear only once. The sample was peripheral blood. These receptors came from a middle-aged woman who had recovered from COVID-19. Both conserved end residues are part of each CDR3. The D gene is left open where the match is weak.

>TRBJ2-7|TRBV1|.
CTTPLYSSEYEQYF
>TRBJ1-6|TRBV18|.
CASSPESGLRTPLHF
>TRBJ1-2|TRBV7-8|.
CASSTSGGINGYTF
>TRBJ1-2|TRBV7-9|.
CASSLDSVSGYTF
>TRBJ1-5|TRBV18|.
CASSREGGGSSNQPQHF
>TRBJ1-5|TRBV5-6|.
CASSLGTYQPQHF
>TRBJ2-7|TRBV3-1/TRBV3-2|.
CASSQLTGHYEQYF
>TRBJ2-5|TRBV28|.
CASSAGTTQTTYQETQYF
>TRBJ1-1|TRBV12-3/TRBV12-4|.
CASSFAGITEAFF
>TRBJ1-2|TRBV10-3|.
CATQPQGQSYGYTF
>TRBJ1-1|TRBV29-1|.
CSVERQANTEAFF
>TRBJ2-3|TRBV5-1|TRBD2
CASSYPPGTSRDTQYF
>TRBJ2-2|TRBV4-1|.
CASSQGDFWARNTGELFF
>TRBJ2-3|TRBV7-2|TRBD1
CASSSGQVPDTQYF
>TRBJ2-3|TRBV5-4|TRBD2
CASSVLAGGPVDTQYF
>TRBJ1-6|TRBV2|TRBD1
CASKKGPGQRSLFGTPLHF
>TRBJ2-7|TRBV19|.
CASGTGTPKGLEQYF
>TRBJ1-4|TRBV12-3/TRBV12-4|.
CASAVSEKLFF
>TRBJ1-2|TRBV9|.
CASSVGQINYGYTF
>TRBJ2-1|TRBV6-5|.
CASTQEVGAEGFF
>TRBJ1-2|TRBV7-9|.
CASRIEIDGYTF
>TRBJ2-6|TRBV2|.
CASTWGQGGANVLTF
>TRBJ1-6|TRBV11-2|.
CASSSLKGQGNPLHF
>TRBJ2-7|TRBV6-5|.
CASKLQASSSYEQYF
>TRBJ1-1|TRBV3-1/TRBV3-2|.
CASSQVAMNTEAFF
>TRBJ1-6|TRBV10-3|.
CAISESGSSYNSPLHF
>TRBJ2-1|TRBV7-8|.
CASSLRRSLEAGEQFF
>TRBJ2-3|TRBV2|TRBD1
CASSEDGGQGDYF
>TRBJ1-5|TRBV7-2|.
CASSRDRNQPQHF
>TRBJ1-1|TRBV24-1|TRBD1
CATAETGGRTEAFF
>TRBJ2-5|TRBV19|TRBD1
CASSFTGGETQYF
>TRBJ1-1|TRBV6-5|.
CASQDSIKAFF
>TRBJ2-5|TRBV28|.
CASSFGGRETQYF
>TRBJ1-2|TRBV7-8|.
CASSLEIGGNYGYTF
>TRBJ2-1|TRBV12-5|TRBD1
CASGLYDRGHNEQFF
>TRBJ2-3|TRBV7-8|.
CASGTRDTQYF
>TRBJ1-3|TRBV9|TRBD1
CASSARDRGRVRNTIYF
>TRBJ2-1|TRBV7-9|.
CASSFTGTLFF
>TRBJ2-5|TRBV27|.
CASSLNSGYLKETQYF
>TRBJ2-3|TRBV11-3|.
CASSPPVGASTDTQYF
>TRBJ1-5|TRBV2|.
CASSELQGEDISQHF
>TRBJ1-1|TRBV9|.
CASSVGASTEAFF
>TRBJ2-7|TRBV19|TRBD1
CASSASTGGVSYEQYF
>TRBJ1-5|TRBV19|TRBD1
CATSDRGNQPQHF
>TRBJ2-1|TRBV19|.
CASSIHLAGLYNEQFF
>TRBJ2-1|TRBV19|TRBD2
CASTVLAGGHNEQFF
>TRBJ2-3|TRBV30|.
CAWSVGGVTDTQYF
>TRBJ2-1|TRBV9|.
CASRRAADSYNEQFF
>TRBJ2-2|TRBV6-4|.
CASSEGAAGELFF
>TRBJ2-3|TRBV5-6|TRBD2
CASSLPGTRLDTQYF
>TRBJ1-6|TRBV30|.
CAWSVLGNGSPLHF
>TRBJ2-5|TRBV7-8|.
CASSSVPPGETQYF